This TCR beta chain was found in a study of T cell repertoires in cytomegalovirus infection. One entry per CDR3 protein, called by TCRdb with MiXCR from the reads. The sample has about 740,000 distinct CDR3 sequences, 35% seen once. With 2 bases clipped from V and 6 bases from J, the junction kept 13 bases outside the gene matches. Germline V gives CDR1 DFQATT, CDR2 SNEGSKA (reference sequence). This CDR3 is built from 15 residues. This chain connects TRBV20-1 to TRBJ2-7, with TRBD1 matching over 7 bases. This TCR came from a human donor in good health (CMV status not recorded). Some clones in this sample may be carry-over from other donors' samples. The specimen was PBMCs. CDR3 amino acids: CSARQNNRGWGEQYF. The DNA of the CDR3 is TGCAGTGCTAGACAAAACAACAGGGGTTGGGGCGAGCAGTACTTC.